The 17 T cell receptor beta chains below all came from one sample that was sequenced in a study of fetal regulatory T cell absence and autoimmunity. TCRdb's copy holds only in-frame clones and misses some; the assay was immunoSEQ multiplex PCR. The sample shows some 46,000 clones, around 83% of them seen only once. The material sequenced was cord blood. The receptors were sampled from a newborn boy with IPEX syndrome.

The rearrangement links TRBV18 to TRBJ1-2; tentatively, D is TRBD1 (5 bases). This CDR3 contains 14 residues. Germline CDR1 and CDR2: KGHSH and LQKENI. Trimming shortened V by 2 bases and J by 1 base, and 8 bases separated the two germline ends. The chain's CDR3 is CASSPRGVNYGYTF. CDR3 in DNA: TGTGCCAGCTCACCAAGAGGGGTTAACTATGGCTACACCTTC. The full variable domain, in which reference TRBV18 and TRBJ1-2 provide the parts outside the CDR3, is NAGVMQNPRHLVRRRGQEARLRCSPMKGHSHVYWYRQLPEEGLKFMVYLQKENIIDESGMPKERFSAEFPKEGPSILRIQQVVRGDSAAYFCASSPRGVNYGYTFGSGTRLTVV.

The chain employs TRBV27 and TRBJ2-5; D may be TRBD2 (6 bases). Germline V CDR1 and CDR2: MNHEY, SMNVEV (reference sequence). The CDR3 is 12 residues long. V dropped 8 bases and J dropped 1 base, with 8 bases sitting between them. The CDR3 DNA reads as TGTGCCAGCCGGGACTTCCAAGAGACCCAGTACTTC. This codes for CASRDFQETQYF.

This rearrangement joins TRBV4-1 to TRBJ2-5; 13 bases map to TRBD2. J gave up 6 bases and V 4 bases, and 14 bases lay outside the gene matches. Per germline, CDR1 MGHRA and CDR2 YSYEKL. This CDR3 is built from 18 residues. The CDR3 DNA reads TGCGCCAGCAGCCCCTACAAACTAGCGGGGGGGATCGGGCAGACCCAGTACTTC. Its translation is CASSPYKLAGGIGQTQYF.

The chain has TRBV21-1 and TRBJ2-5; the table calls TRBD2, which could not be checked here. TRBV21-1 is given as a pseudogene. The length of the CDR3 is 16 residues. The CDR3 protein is CASSTPGLAGRETQYF. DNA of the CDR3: TGTGCCAGCAGCACACCGGGACTAGCGGGGAGGGAGACCCAGTACTTC.

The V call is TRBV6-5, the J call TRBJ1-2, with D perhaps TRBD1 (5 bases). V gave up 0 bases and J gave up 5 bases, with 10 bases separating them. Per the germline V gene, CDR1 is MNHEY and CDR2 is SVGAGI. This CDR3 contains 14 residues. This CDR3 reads CASSYSTEGYGYTF. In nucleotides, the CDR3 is TGTGCCAGCAGTTACTCGACAGAGGGGTATGGCTACACCTTC.

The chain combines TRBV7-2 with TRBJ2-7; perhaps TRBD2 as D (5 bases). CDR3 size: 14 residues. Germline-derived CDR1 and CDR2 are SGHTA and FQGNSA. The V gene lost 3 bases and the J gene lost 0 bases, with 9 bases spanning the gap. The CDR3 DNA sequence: TGTGCCAGCAGCTTTGGCGCGGGCTCCTACGAGCAGTACTTC. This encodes CASSFGAGSYEQYF.

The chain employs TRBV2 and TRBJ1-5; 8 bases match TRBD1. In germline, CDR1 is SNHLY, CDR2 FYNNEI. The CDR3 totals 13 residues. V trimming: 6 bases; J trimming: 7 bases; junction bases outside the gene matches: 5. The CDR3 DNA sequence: TGTGCCAGCAGCATGACAGGGGTCCAGCCCCAGCATTTT. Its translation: CASSMTGVQPQHF.

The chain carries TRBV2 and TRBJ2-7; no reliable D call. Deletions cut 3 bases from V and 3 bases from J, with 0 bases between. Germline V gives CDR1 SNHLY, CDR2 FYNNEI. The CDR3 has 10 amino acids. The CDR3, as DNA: TGTGCCAGCAGTGACTACGAGCAGTACTTC. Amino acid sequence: CASSDYEQYF. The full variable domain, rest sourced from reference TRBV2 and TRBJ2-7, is EPEVTQTPSHQVTQMGQEVILRCVPISNHLYFYWYRQILGQKVEFLVSFYNNEISEKSEIFDDQFSVERPDGSNFTLKIRSTKLEDSAMYFCASSDYEQYFGPGTRLTVT.

The CDR3 sequence is CASSNLSGETQYF. The DNA of the CDR3 is TGTGCCAGTAGTAATTTGTCCGGGGAGACCCAGTACTTC. This chain uses TRBV19 with TRBJ2-5; D uncertain. Trimming removed 4 bases from V and 5 bases from J, with 11 bases in between. Germline-derived CDR1 and CDR2 are LNHDA and SQIVND (reference sequence). This CDR3 region has 13 residues.

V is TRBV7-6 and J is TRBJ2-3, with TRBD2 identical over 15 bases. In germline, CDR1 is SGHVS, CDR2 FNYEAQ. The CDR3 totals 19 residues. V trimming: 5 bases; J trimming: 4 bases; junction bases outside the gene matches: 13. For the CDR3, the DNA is TGTGCCAGCAGCCCGAAGAAAACCGGACTAGCGGGGGGGTCAGATACGCAGTATTTT. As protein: CASSPKKTGLAGGSDTQYF. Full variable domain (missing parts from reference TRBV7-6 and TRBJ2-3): GAGVSQSPRYKVTKRGQDVALRCDPISGHVSLYWYRQALGQGPEFLTYFNYEAQQDKSGLPNDRFSAERPEGSISTLTIQRTEQRDSAMYRCASSPKKTGLAGGSDTQYFGPGTRLTVL.

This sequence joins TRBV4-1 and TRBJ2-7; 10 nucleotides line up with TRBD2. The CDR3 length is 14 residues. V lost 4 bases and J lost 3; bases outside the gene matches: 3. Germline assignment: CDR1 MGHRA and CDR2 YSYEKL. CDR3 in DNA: TGCGCCAGCAGCCCGGGACTAGCGCTCTACGAGCAGTACTTC. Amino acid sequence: CASSPGLALYEQYF.

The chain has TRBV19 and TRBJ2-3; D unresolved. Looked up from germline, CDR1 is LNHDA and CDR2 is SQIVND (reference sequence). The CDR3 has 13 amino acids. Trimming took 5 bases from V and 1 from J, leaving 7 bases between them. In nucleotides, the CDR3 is TGTGCCAGTAGTGTTCCAGGCACAGATACGCAGTATTTT. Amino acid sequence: CASSVPGTDTQYF. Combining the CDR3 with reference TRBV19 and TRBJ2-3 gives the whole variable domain DGGITQSPKYLFRKEGQNVTLSCEQNLNHDAMYWYRQDPGQGLRLIYYSQIVNDFQKGDIAEGYSVSREKKESFPLTVTSAQKNPTAFYLCASSVPGTDTQYFGPGTRLTVL.

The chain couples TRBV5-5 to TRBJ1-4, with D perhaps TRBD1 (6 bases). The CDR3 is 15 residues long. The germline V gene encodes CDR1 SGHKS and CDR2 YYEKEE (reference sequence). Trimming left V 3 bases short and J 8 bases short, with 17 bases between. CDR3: CASSSGSFQGEKLFF. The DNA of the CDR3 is TGTGCCAGCAGCTCCGGGTCCTTTCAGGGGGAAAAACTGTTTTTT.

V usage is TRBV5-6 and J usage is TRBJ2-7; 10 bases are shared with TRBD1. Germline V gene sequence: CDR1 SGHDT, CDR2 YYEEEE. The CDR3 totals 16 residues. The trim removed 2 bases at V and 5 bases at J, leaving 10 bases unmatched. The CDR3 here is CASSFRLRDRGNEQYF. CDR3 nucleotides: TGTGCCAGCAGCTTCCGACTCCGGGACAGGGGTAACGAGCAGTACTTC.

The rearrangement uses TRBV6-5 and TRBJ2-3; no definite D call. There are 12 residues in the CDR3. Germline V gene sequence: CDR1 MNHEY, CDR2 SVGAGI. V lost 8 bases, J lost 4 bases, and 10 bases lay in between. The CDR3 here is CASATPPDTQYF. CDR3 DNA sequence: TGTGCCAGCGCGACCCCCCCAGATACGCAGTATTTT.

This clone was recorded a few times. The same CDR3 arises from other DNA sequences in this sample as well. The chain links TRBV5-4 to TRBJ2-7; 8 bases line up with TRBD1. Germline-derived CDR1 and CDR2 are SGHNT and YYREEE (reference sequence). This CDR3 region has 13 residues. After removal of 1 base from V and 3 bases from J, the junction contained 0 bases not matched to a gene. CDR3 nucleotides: TGTGCCAGCAGCTTGACAGGGGGCTACGAGCAGTACTTC. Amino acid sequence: CASSLTGGYEQYF.

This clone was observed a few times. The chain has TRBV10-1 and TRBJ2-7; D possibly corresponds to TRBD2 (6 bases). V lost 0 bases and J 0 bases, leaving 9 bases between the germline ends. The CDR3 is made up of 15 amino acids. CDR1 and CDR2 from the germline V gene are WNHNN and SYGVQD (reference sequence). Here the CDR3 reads CASSESGTGSYEQYF. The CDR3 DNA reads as TGCGCCAGCAGTGAGTCCGGGACTGGCTCCTACGAGCAGTACTTC.